The entry below describes one T cell receptor (beta chain). This sample is drawn from a study of blood T cell repertoires in COVID-19. The wider study: In each case, the material was cDNA or gDNA derived from T cells, B-cell-depleted T cells, or PBMCs.

Cohort assignment relied on participant-reported clinical history. Recovery among Cohort 3 donors was established by two negative PCRs, clearance, or symptom resolution. Per the study methods: The authors estimated nucleated cell counts from reference gene primer amplification. Assay: immunoSEQ multiplex PCR; the TCRdb copy retains only in-frame clones and omits some. That table gives V, J and clone size, and the DNA gave D and trimming. The sample has 160,000 or so clones, around 84% seen once. The germline V and J ends were trimmed by 2 bases and 5 bases, with 5 bases remaining between them. The germline CDR1 and CDR2 sequences are SNHLY and FYNNEI. The CDR3 is made up of 12 amino acids.

Sequenced input: PBMCs or T cells enriched from blood (not recorded which). This chain links TRBV2 with TRBJ2-3; D call uncertain. This sequence was found in a man aged 40-55 years who had recovered from COVID-19. The CDR3 region has the DNA TGTGCCAGCAGTGAATCGAGAGATACGCAGTATTTT. The encoded protein is CASSESRDTQYF.